The 11 T cell receptor beta chains listed next were all sequenced from one sample in a study of cytomegalovirus exposure and HLA in healthy donors. In the PCR, 60 Vbeta and 13 Jbeta primers were used. Sequencing was performed with immunoSEQ multiplex PCR; in TCRdb, only in-frame clones are kept and a portion is missing. The table has approximately 240,000 clones, just over 75% seen once. The sequenced sample consisted of PBMCs. These receptors were collected from a woman aged 60-70 years in good health and CMV-seropositive.

The CDR3 region is CASSLDIQGYGYTF. DNA for the CDR3: TGCGCCAGCAGCTTGGACATTCAGGGCTATGGCTACACCTTC. The rearrangement links TRBV5-1 to TRBJ1-2; tentative D call: TRBD1 (5 bases). CDR1 and CDR2 from the germline V gene are SGHRS and YFSETQ. This CDR3 is built from 14 residues. Trimming shortened V by 0 bases and J by 4 bases, and 10 bases separated the two germline ends. The full variable domain, with the rest looked up from reference TRBV5-1 and TRBJ1-2, is KAGVTQTPRYLIKTRGQQVTLSCSPISGHRSVSWYQQTPGQGLQFLFEYFSETQRNKGNFPGRFSGRQFSNSRSEMNVSTLELGDSALYLCASSLDIQGYGYTFGSGTRLTVV.

Here the CDR3 DNA reads TGTGCCAGCAGCTCAACAGACTACTTACAACCTACAAATGGCTACACCTTC. Its translation: CASSSTDYLQPTNGYTF. The chain joins TRBV11-2 to TRBJ1-2; D is undetermined. Trimming left V 4 bases short and J 6 bases short, with 24 bases between. The CDR3 covers 17 residues. The germline gives CDR1 SGHAT, CDR2 FQNNGV.

As to this clone: Germline is not matched at one junction end, which may reflect a read error. The chain carries TRBV7-9 and TRBJ2-1; TRBD1 matches 8 bases. The V gene's germline CDR1 is SEHNR and CDR2 FQNEAQ (reference sequence). The CDR3 loop spans 15 amino acids. DNA of the CDR3: TGTTCCAGCAGCTTAACGGGACAGGTCTACAATGAGCAGTTCTTC. Protein product: CSSSLTGQVYNEQFF.

Only a few counts were recorded for this clone. The chain combines TRBV4-1 with TRBJ1-5, with no clear D. This CDR3 spans 15 amino acids. Germline V CDR1 and CDR2: MGHRA, YSYEKL. Trimming pared 1 base from V and 7 bases from J, leaving 14 bases between. Here the CDR3 DNA reads TGCGCCAGCAGCCAAGTGGAGGCCGGGTACCAGCCCCAGCATTTT. Protein sequence: CASSQVEAGYQPQHF.

CDR3 bases: TGCGCCAGCAGCCAAGATCCCCCCGGGGGGCAAGAGACCCAGTACTTC. Protein: CASSQDPPGGQETQYF. The genes are TRBV4-1 and TRBJ2-5; 7 bases map to TRBD2. CDR1 is MGHRA and CDR2 is YSYEKL in the germline V gene. This CDR3 is built from 16 residues. With 0 bases clipped from V and 2 bases from J, the junction kept 6 bases outside the gene matches.

The CDR3 here is CAWSRTRELFF. CDR3 in DNA: TGTGCCTGGAGTCGGACTCGGGAGCTGTTTTTT. V and J are TRBV30 and TRBJ2-2; a weak D match, TRBD2 (5 bases). The CDR3 spans 11 residues. The V end was cut by 2 bases, the J end by 9 bases, with 7 bases between. Germline V CDR1 and CDR2: GTSNPN, SVGIG (reference sequence).

As concerns this clone: The sample holds other DNA sequences that translate to the same CDR3. The V call is TRBV15, the J call TRBJ1-1, with a tentative D call TRBD1 (5 bases). Germline CDR1 LNHNV, CDR2 YYDKDF (reference sequence). Trimming removed 1 base from V and 5 bases from J, with 11 bases in between. This CDR3 is 14 amino acids long. The CDR3: CATSRGQGGTEAFF. CDR3 bases: TGTGCCACCAGCAGAGGCCAGGGAGGGACTGAAGCTTTCTTT.

The V call is TRBV5-5, the J call TRBJ1-4; maybe TRBD1 (6 bases). The V end was cut by 2 bases, the J end by 8 bases, with 13 bases between. Germline V lookup: CDR1 SGHKS, CDR2 YYEKEE (reference sequence). The CDR3 sequence is 14 residues long. The CDR3 reads CASSFTGWPEKLFF. The CDR3, as DNA: TGTGCCAGCAGCTTCACAGGGTGGCCCGAAAAACTGTTTTTT.

The chain recombines TRBV4-3 with TRBJ2-7; TRBD2 is a possible D gene (6 bases). V dropped 0 bases and J dropped 12 bases, with 18 bases sitting between them. The germline CDR1 and CDR2 sequences are LGHNA and YSLEER. The length of the CDR3 is 14 residues. The CDR3 loop is CASSQDRGSAILYF. For the CDR3, the DNA is TGCGCCAGCAGCCAAGATCGGGGGTCCGCAATACTGTACTTC.

J is TRBJ2-2 and V is TRBV2; 7 bases align to TRBD2. The V gene end was trimmed by 7 bases and the J gene end by 7 bases; junction bases not matched to a gene: 3. Germline CDR1 SNHLY, CDR2 FYNNEI. CDR3 size: 12 residues. The CDR3 nucleotides read TGTGCCAGCAACGGACTAGTCGGGGAGCTGTTTTTT. Its protein is CASNGLVGELFF.

The chain joins TRBV28 to TRBJ1-2, with D tentatively TRBD1 (5 bases). Trimming removed 8 bases from V and 4 bases from J, with 11 bases in between. CDR1 and CDR2 (germline): MDHEN, SYDVKM. This CDR3 has 12 amino acids. The DNA of the CDR3 is TGTGCCAGCCGGGGGACCCTCTATGGCTACACCTTC. This encodes CASRGTLYGYTF.